What follows is one T cell receptor (beta chain) and its context. This clone was counted only a few times. Its antigen remains unidentified. No base qualities exist here, and no much larger clone lies one base off it. The CDR3 measures 11 amino acids from cysteine to phenylalanine. Only the CDR3 region is kept as DNA, spanning 33 bases read in frame from base 1. V and J are truncated by 1 base and 7 bases respectively, leaving an intervening sequence of 4 bases. Per the germline V gene (reference sequence), SEHNR is the CDR1 and FQNEAQ is the CDR2. This sample was taken from a study of T cell responses to AZD1222 COVID-19 vaccine (dated by TCRdb to about 2021). The study in broad terms: AZD1222 recipients with second doses at about 4 weeks or about 12 weeks were pooled, because spike-specific TCR depth and breadth did not differ between schedules. TCR sequencing was performed for 230 to 250 trial participants, of whom about 200 were given two doses of AZD1222 and roughly 25 were given two doses of MenACWY control vaccine. Trial participants were enrolled by age into subgroups of 18-55, 56-69 and 70-plus years, and about 150, 27 and 61 TCR-sequenced participants, respectively, were included in these subgroups.

The meaning of the sample's time point label: baseline before first vaccination. Samples from vaccinated people were obtained from the UK trials COV001 and COV002, which included a single-blind randomized controlled phase 2/3 trial of AZD1222 (ChAdOx1 nCoV-19) in healthy adults. Trial participant PBMC samples were collected at day 0 and day 28 after the second dose for TCRbeta chain sequencing. The CDR3 regions of human TCRbeta chains were analyzed by immunosequencing. As for the original processing: Repertoire TCRs were matched against a reference library of SARS-CoV-2-specific TCRs generated with the MIRA antigen-specificity platform. Breadth was defined as the fraction of unique TCRs that were SARS-CoV-2-associated, and depth was defined as the fraction of total T cells that were SARS-CoV-2-associated. Using the MIRA data, each spike-specific TCR was mapped to the spike region that the TCR reacts to and placed in a CD4 or CD8 class. Log10-transformed breadth and depth values were compared by one-way ANOVA with Sidak's multiple comparisons tests. The immuneACCESS repertoire file appears here via TCRdb, limited to in-frame rearrangements. These files lack a portion of the clones; in checked studies, under half of the deficit traces to unresolved V genes, and the cause of the others is not known. D and trimming come from the DNA, and the V and J calls and clone size come from that table. In all, the sample holds nearly 110,000 clones, and around 89% of those were seen once. About 6.6% of the sample rests with the top ten.

The paper as a whole reports these results and caveats: The vaccine-associated CD4 TCRs covered the entire spike protein, and the dominant responses fell in regions 160-218 and 743-854. After two AZD1222 doses, both the breadth and the depth of spike-specific TCRs were significantly higher than at day 0 and than in MenACWY recipients. Reportedly, close to half of the unique spike-specific TCRs recognized epitopes lying outside the regions that are mutated in the B.1.351 and B.1.1.7 variants. Conclusions about previously exposed vaccinees are limited because only five or six AZD1222 recipients were SARS-CoV-2 seropositive at baseline. The 56-69-year group was small, and its depth increase did not reach significance, likely because of low power. Most participants were white British and females outnumbered males, and the authors suggested that clonal diversity may have been underestimated. Because no day 14 peak-response samples were available, repertoires were characterized only after the peak T cell response.

The source is an adult in good health. Sequenced material: peripheral blood, taken on day 0 of AZD1222 vaccination. This chain is built from TRBV7-9 and TRBJ1-2; the D gene identity is not certain. The CDR3: CASSLVSGYTF. The bases read TGTGCCAGCAGCTTAGTTTCTGGCTACACCTTC.